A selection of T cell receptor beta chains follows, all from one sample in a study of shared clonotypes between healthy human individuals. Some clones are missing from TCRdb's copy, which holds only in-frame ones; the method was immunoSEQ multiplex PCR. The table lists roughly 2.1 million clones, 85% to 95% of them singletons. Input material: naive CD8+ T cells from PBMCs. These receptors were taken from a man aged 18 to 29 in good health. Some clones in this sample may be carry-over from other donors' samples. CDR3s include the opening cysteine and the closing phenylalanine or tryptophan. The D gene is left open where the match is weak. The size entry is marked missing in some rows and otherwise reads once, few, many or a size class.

CASSGYIDHSYEQYF,TGTGCCAGCAGCGGGTACATCGACCACTCCTACGAGCAGTACTTC,.,once,TRBJ2-7,TRBV7-9
CASSRDRDSNQPQHF,TGTGCCAGCAGTCGGGACAGGGATAGCAATCAGCCCCAGCATTTT,TRBD1,.,TRBJ1-5,TRBV28
CASSLVADQETQYF,TGCGCCAGCAGCTTGGTGGCAGATCAAGAGACCCAGTACTTC,.,.,TRBJ2-5,TRBV5-1
CASSFRTGSTYEQYF,TGTGCCAGCAGTTTCCGTACAGGGTCGACCTACGAGCAGTACTTC,.,.,TRBJ2-7,TRBV27
CSVEGTSKGATSTDTQYF,TGCAGCGTTGAGGGGACCTCGAAAGGGGCAACGAGCACAGATACGCAGTATTTT,.,.,TRBJ2-3,TRBV29-1
CASSPLGSGGYNEQFF,TGTGCCAGCAGCCCCCTAGGTAGCGGGGGATACAATGAGCAGTTCTTC,TRBD2,.,TRBJ2-1,TRBV7-3
CASTPGVGEYNGDTQYF,TGTGCCAGCACCCCAGGGGTTGGCGAGTACAACGGGGATACGCAGTATTTT,.,.,TRBJ2-3,TRBV7-6
CASSQLGGEQFF,TGTGCCAGCAGCCAGCTTGGCGGTGAGCAGTTCTTC,.,.,TRBJ2-1,TRBV7-6
CASSQEPAGVADTQYF,TGCGCCAGCAGCCAAGAACCAGCGGGAGTGGCAGATACGCAGTATTTT,TRBD2,.,TRBJ2-3,TRBV4-1
CASSFGSLNEQYF,TGTGCCAGCAGCTTTGGCTCGCTCAACGAGCAGTACTTC,.,.,TRBJ2-7,TRBV7-9
CASSTSGETQYF,TGTGCCAGCAGCACTAGTGGAGAGACCCAGTACTTC,.,.,TRBJ2-5,TRBV13
CAWSVRQISYEQYF,TGTGCCTGGAGTGTAAGGCAGATTAGCTACGAGCAGTACTTC,.,.,TRBJ2-7,TRBV30
CASSLGGTETRGSDYGYTF,TGTGCCAGCAGCTTAGGCGGAACAGAGACAAGGGGTTCAGACTATGGCTACACCTTC,.,.,TRBJ1-2,TRBV13
CASSSFKGEETQYF,TGTGCCAGCAGCTCTTTTAAGGGAGAAGAGACCCAGTACTTC,.,.,TRBJ2-5,TRBV7-9
CAISPTTGQGYSPLHF,TGTGCCATCAGTCCTACAACGGGACAAGGGTATTCACCCCTCCACTTT,.,.,TRBJ1-6,TRBV10-3
CASRPRDTASGNTIYF,TGTGCCAGCAGACCCCGGGACACCGCCTCTGGAAACACCATATATTTT,.,once,TRBJ1-3,TRBV14
CASSPGGQSGELFF,TGTGCCAGCAGCCCCGGGGGCCAGTCCGGGGAGCTGTTTTTT,.,.,TRBJ2-2,TRBV9
CASSQIIGGEVNEKLFF,TGTGCCAGCAGCCAAATTATTGGGGGGGAAGTTAATGAAAAACTGTTTTTT,.,.,TRBJ1-4,TRBV4-2
CASSPALNTEAFF,TGTGCCAGCAGTCCAGCATTGAACACTGAAGCTTTCTTT,.,.,TRBJ1-1,TRBV9
CARPMREGCNQPQHF,TGTGCCAGGCCAATGAGAGAGGGATGCAATCAGCCCCAGCATTTT,.,.,TRBJ1-5,TRBV5-3
CASSRDRGSYEQYF,TGTGCCAGTAGTCGGGACAGGGGCTCCTACGAGCAGTACTTC,TRBD1,.,TRBJ2-7,TRBV19
CSAARTSGFSGANVLTF,TGCAGCGCCGCCCGGACTAGCGGATTTTCTGGGGCCAACGTCCTGACTTTC,TRBD2,.,TRBJ2-6,TRBV29-1
CASSPHPREQNTQYF,TGCGCCAGCAGCCCACACCCCCGGGAGCAGAATACGCAGTATTTT,.,.,TRBJ2-3,TRBV5-1
CASSSIWTSGDTGELFF,TGTGCCAGCAGCTCCATATGGACTAGCGGGGACACCGGGGAGCTGTTTTTT,TRBD2,.,TRBJ2-2,TRBV11-3
CASSSTSGRTNYNEQFF,TGTGCCAGCAGCTCGACTAGCGGTAGGACGAACTACAATGAGCAGTTCTTC,TRBD2,.,TRBJ2-1,TRBV7-3
CASQSRENYGYTF,TGTGCCAGCCAGTCACGAGAAAACTATGGCTACACCTTC,.,.,TRBJ1-2,TRBV28
CASSFGTGGTYEQYF,TGTGCCAGCAGCTTTGGGACAGGGGGCACCTACGAGCAGTACTTC,TRBD1,once,TRBJ2-7,TRBV13
CASSLIGDEQFF,TGTGCCAGCAGTTTGATAGGGGATGAGCAGTTCTTC,.,.,TRBJ2-1,TRBV27
CASSPGQYTDTQYF,TGTGCCAGCAGTCCCGGACAGTACACAGATACGCAGTATTTT,.,.,TRBJ2-3,TRBV28
CASSTRLAGGPEERADTQYF,TGTGCCAGCAGCACCAGACTAGCGGGAGGGCCGGAAGAAAGGGCAGATACGCAGTATTTT,TRBD2,.,TRBJ2-3,TRBV7-3
CASSLGQGQETQYF,TGCGCCAGCAGCTTGGGACAGGGACAAGAGACCCAGTACTTC,TRBD1,.,TRBJ2-5,TRBV5-1
CASSLAMQGDGYTF,TGTGCCAGCAGCTTAGCGATGCAGGGCGATGGCTACACCTTC,.,.,TRBJ1-2,TRBV7-9
CASSETGARTDTQYF,TGTGCCAGCAGCGAAACAGGGGCCCGGACAGATACGCAGTATTTT,TRBD1,.,TRBJ2-3,TRBV2
CASRFSGSSYNEQFF,TGTGCCAGCAGATTTAGCGGGAGCTCCTACAATGAGCAGTTCTTC,TRBD2,.,TRBJ2-1,TRBV27
CASSISIASYEQYF,TGTGCCAGTAGTATAAGTATAGCCAGCTACGAGCAGTACTTC,.,few,TRBJ2-7,TRBV19
CATRSGGSYEQYF,TGTGCCACCCGGTCGGGGGGCTCGTACGAGCAGTACTTC,.,.,TRBJ2-7,TRBV27
CASSVDIGRVETQYF,TGTGCCAGCAGCGTAGATATAGGGCGGGTAGAGACCCAGTACTTC,.,.,TRBJ2-5,TRBV9
CASSLSRGSYNEQFF,TGTGCCAGCAGCTTAAGCAGAGGCTCCTACAATGAGCAGTTCTTC,.,.,TRBJ2-1,TRBV5-4
CASRDTSGRSSYEQYF,TGTGCCAGCAGAGATACTAGCGGGAGGTCTTCCTACGAGCAGTACTTC,TRBD2,once,TRBJ2-7,TRBV27
CASSPRQGAESATGELFF,TGTGCCAGCAGCCCTCGACAGGGGGCTGAATCCGCCACCGGGGAGCTGTTTTTT,TRBD1,few,TRBJ2-2,TRBV4-2
CASSPSRSDGYTF,TGCGCCAGCAGCCCCTCAAGATCTGATGGCTACACCTTC,.,.,TRBJ1-2,TRBV5-1
CSADLRFF,TGCAGTGCGGATTTGAGGTTCTTT,.,few,TRBJ1-1,TRBV20-1
CASSLMGAGELFF,TGTGCCAGCAGTTTAATGGGGGCCGGGGAGCTGTTTTTT,.,.,TRBJ2-2,TRBV27
CASSQEGLAGAYEQYF,TGTGCCAGCAGCCAAGAGGGGCTAGCGGGAGCCTACGAGCAGTACTTC,TRBD2,.,TRBJ2-7,TRBV14
CASSLTGSVTEAFF,TGCGCCAGCAGCTTGACGGGGTCGGTCACTGAAGCTTTCTTT,.,.,TRBJ1-1,TRBV5-1
CASSIDPLGFGKLFF,TGTGCCAGTAGTATAGATCCCCTCGGATTCGGAAAACTGTTTTTT,.,.,TRBJ1-4,TRBV19
CASSWTSGRVSYEQYF,TGTGCCAGCAGCTGGACTAGCGGGAGGGTTTCCTACGAGCAGTACTTC,TRBD2,.,TRBJ2-7,TRBV11-2
CASSLLLAEGGYEQYF,TGTGCCAGCAGTCTCCTTTTAGCGGAGGGGGGGTACGAGCAGTACTTC,.,.,TRBJ2-7,TRBV27
CAGNPGNTEAFF,TGTGCCGGGAACCCGGGGAACACTGAAGCTTTCTTT,.,.,TRBJ1-1,TRBV5-8
CASSPRPGQGPSYEQYF,TGTGCCAGCAGCCCCCGTCCGGGACAGGGGCCTTCCTACGAGCAGTACTTC,TRBD1,once,TRBJ2-7,TRBV7-8
CASSEAPPGQRTYEQYF,TGTGCCAGCAGTGAAGCCCCTCCGGGACAGAGAACCTACGAGCAGTACTTC,TRBD1,.,TRBJ2-7,TRBV6-1
CASSYRETGNTIYF,TGTGCCAGCAGTTACAGGGAGACAGGAAACACCATATATTTT,.,once,TRBJ1-3,TRBV28
CASSQRETHINEQFF,TGCGCCAGCAGTCAGCGGGAGACCCACATAAATGAGCAGTTCTTC,TRBD2,.,TRBJ2-1,TRBV5-1
CASSIVSGGPLGTDTQYF,TGTGCCAGTAGTATAGTTTCGGGAGGGCCTCTAGGCACAGATACGCAGTATTTT,TRBD2,.,TRBJ2-3,TRBV19
CASRSPYADTQYF,TGTGCCAGCCGGTCTCCATATGCAGATACGCAGTATTTT,.,.,TRBJ2-3,TRBV7-8